This T cell receptor beta chain was found in a study of monozygotic twins with inflammatory bowel disease. This CDR3 is 13 amino acids long. CDR1 and CDR2 from the germline V gene are SQVTM and ANQGSEA. Study results and caveats: Perhaps reflecting limited power, concordant and discordant twins did not differ in repertoire similarity.

TCRdb re-analyzed the 5' RACE reads; it lists each CDR3 protein once, without DNA. Here the sample table reports about 110,000 distinct CDR3 sequences. Details on this clonotype: The target antigen is unknown.

Blood, about 2.5 ml, was drawn per donor. Total RNA was isolated from whole blood without T cell sorting. The chain links TRBV29-1 to TRBJ2-3; TCRdb's D call of TRBD2 is untestable without DNA. This clonotype originated in a human donor with ulcerative colitis or Crohn's disease, or a healthy co-twin of an affected twin (not recorded which). Sequencing was carried out using blood. The CDR3 here is CSVRPLLGDTQYF.